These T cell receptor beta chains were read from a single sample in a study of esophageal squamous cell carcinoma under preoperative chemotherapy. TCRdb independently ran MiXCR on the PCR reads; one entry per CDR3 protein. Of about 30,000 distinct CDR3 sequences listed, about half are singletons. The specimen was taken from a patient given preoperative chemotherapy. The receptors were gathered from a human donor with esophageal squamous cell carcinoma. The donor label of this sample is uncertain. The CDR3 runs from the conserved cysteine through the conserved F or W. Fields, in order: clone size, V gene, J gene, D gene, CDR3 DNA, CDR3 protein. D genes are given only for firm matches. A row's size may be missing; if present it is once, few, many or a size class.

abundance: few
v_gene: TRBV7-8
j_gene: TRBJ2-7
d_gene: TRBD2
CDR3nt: TGTGCCAGCAGCCCGAGACTAGCGGGGGGGATAGATGAGCAGTACTTC
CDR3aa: CASSPRLAGGIDEQYF

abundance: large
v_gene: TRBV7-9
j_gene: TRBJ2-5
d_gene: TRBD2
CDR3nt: TGTGCCAGCAGCCCTGGACTAGCGGGAGATATCGAGACCCAGTACTTC
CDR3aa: CASSPGLAGDIETQYF

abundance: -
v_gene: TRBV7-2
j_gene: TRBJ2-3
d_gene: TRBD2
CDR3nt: TGTGCCAGCAGCTTAGTCGGGGCGGGGGTTGCGGATACGCAGTATTTT
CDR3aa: CASSLVGAGVADTQYF

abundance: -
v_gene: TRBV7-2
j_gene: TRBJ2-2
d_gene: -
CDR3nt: TGTGCCAGCAGCTTGCACCTGAACACCGGTAAGCTGTTTTTT
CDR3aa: CASSLHLNTGKLFF

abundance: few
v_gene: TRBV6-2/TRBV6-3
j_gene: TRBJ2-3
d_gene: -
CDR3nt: TGTGCCAGCAGTTACTCGAGCGACACAGATACGCAGTATTTT
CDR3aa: CASSYSSDTDTQYF

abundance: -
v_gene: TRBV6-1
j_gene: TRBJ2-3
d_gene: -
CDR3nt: TGTGCCAGCGGGAGATCTGACACAGATACGCAGTATTTT
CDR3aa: CASGRSDTDTQYF

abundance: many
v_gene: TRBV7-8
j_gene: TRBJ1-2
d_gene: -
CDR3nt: TGTGCCAGCAGCGCGCAACCTAGGGGCTATGGCTACACCTTC
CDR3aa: CASSAQPRGYGYTF

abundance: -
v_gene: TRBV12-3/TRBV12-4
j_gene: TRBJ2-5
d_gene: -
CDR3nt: TGTGCCAGCAGTTCGACAGAGACCCAGACCTTC
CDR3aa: CASSSTETQTF

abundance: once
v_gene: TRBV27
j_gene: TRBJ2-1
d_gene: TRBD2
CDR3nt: TGTCCCAGCAGTGGGGGACTAGCCAAAAACATGCAGTTCTTC
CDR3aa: CPSSGGLAKNMQFF

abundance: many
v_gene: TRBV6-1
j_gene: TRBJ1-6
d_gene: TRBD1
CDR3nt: TGTGCCAGCAGTAGCCGACAGGGAGTAACCTATAATTCACCCCTCCACTTT
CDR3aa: CASSSRQGVTYNSPLHF

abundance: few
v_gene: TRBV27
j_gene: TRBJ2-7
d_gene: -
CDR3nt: TGTGCCAGCAGTTTAATCGGACCCTACGAGCAGTACTTC
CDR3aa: CASSLIGPYEQYF

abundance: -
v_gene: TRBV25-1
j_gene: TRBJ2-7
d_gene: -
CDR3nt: TGTGCCAGGGGTGGGGGGGGCGCAGACACAGATACGCAGTACTTC
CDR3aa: CARGGGGADTDTQYF

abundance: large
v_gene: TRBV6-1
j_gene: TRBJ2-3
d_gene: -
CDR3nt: TGTGCCAGCAGTGAATTTTGGGGAAGCTACACAGATACGCAGTATTTT
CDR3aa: CASSEFWGSYTDTQYF

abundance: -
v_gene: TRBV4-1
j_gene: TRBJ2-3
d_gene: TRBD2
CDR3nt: TGCGCCAGCAGCCAGCTAGCGGGAGGGCCTGTAGATACGCAGTATTTT
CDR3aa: CASSQLAGGPVDTQYF

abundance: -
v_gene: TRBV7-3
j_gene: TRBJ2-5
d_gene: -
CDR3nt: TGTGCCAGCAGCGTCGGACTCGGGGGACGTGTCCAAAAGACCCAGTACTTC
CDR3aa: CASSVGLGGRVQKTQYF

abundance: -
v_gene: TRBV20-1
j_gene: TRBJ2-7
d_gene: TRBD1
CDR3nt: TGCAGTGCTACCGGGACAGGGGGCTTCGCGAGCTCCTACGAGCAGTACTTC
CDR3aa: CSATGTGGFASSYEQYF

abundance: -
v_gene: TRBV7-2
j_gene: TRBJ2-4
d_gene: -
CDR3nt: TGTGGCAGCGGCACGGGGACGAGAGCCGAAAACATTCAGTACTTC
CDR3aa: CGSGTGTRAENIQYF

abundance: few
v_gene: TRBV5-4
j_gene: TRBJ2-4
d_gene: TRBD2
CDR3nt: TGTGCCAGCAGCTCAGGACTAGCGGGAGGAAAAAACATTCAGTACTTC
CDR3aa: CASSSGLAGGKNIQYF

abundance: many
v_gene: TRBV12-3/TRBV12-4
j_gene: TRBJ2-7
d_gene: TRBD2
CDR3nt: TGTGCCAGCAGTAAACTAGCGGGAGATTCCGAGCAGTACTTC
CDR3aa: CASSKLAGDSEQYF

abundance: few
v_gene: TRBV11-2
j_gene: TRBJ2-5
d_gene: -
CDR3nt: TGTGCCAGCACCGTAGGAGAAGGTGGTAGAGAGACCCAGTACTTC
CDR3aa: CASTVGEGGRETQYF

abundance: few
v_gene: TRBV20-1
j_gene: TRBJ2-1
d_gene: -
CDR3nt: TGCAGTGCTAGATCCCACGGGGCCGGGAATGAGCAGTTCTTC
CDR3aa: CSARSHGAGNEQFF

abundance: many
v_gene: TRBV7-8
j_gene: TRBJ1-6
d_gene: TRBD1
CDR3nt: TGTGCCAGCAGCTTAGAACAGGGGAAAGGATCACCCCTCCACTTT
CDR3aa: CASSLEQGKGSPLHF

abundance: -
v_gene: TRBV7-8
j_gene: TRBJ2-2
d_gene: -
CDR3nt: TGTGCCAGCAGCTCGCGGGGAGTCAGGACCGGGGCGCTGTTTTTT
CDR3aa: CASSSRGVRTGALFF

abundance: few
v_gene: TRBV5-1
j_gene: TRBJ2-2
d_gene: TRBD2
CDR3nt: TGCGCCAGCAGCTTGAAACTAGCGGGCAACACCGGGGAGCTGTTTTTT
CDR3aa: CASSLKLAGNTGELFF

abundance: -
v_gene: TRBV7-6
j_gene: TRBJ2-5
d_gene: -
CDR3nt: TGTGCCAGCGGGGGGCTGGCGGGCGGGGGCCAAGAGACCCAGTACTTC
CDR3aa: CASGGLAGGGQETQYF

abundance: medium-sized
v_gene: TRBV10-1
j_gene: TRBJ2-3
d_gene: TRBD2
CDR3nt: TGCGCCAGCACCGAGCTAGCGGGAGCAGATACGCAGTATTTT
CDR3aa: CASTELAGADTQYF

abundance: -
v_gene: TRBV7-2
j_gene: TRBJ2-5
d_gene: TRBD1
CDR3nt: TGTGCCTGCAGGGGGCCCGGGCGCGGGGCCAAAGAGATCCAGTACTTC
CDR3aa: CACRGPGRGAKEIQYF

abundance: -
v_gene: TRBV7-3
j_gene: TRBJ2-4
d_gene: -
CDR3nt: TGTGCCAGCGGGTTGGGCGGTGCGGGAAACATTCTGTCTTTC
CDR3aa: CASGLGGAGNILSF

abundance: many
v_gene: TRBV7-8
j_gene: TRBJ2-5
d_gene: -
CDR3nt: TGTGCCAGCAGCTTAGTGACCAGAGAGACCCAGTACTTC
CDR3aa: CASSLVTRETQYF

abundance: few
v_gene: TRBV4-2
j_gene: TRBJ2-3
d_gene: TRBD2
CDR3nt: TGTGCCAGCAGCCATCCGACTAGCGGGGAGCGGACAGATACGCAGTATTTT
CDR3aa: CASSHPTSGERTDTQYF

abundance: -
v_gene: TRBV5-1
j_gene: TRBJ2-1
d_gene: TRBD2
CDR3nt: TGCGCCAGCAGCTTGGGGCTAGCGGGCTACAATGAGCAGTTCTTC
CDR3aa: CASSLGLAGYNEQFF

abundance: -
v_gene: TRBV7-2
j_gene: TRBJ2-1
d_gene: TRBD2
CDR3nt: TGTGCCAGCAGCACCCCCTGGCCAGGGACTAGCGGGAGTCGCCAGGACAATGAGCAGTTCTTC
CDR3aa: CASSTPWPGTSGSRQDNEQFF

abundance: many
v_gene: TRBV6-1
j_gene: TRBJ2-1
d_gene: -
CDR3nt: TGTGCCAGCATTCCAGCGATTTCCTACAATGAGCAGTTCTTC
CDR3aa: CASIPAISYNEQFF

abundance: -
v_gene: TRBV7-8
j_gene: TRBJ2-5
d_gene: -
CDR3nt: TGTGCCAGCAGGGCCGGAGGGGGCTGTGGCACAGATACGCAGTACTTC
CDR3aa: CASRAGGGCGTDTQYF

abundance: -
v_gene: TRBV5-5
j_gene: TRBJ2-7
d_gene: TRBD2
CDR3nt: TGTGCCAGCAAGGGGACTAGCGGGGCCTACGAGCAGTACTTC
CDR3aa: CASKGTSGAYEQYF

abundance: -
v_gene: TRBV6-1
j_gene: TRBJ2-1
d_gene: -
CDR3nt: TGTGCCAGCAGTACCCGGACCGGGCGGGAGCAGTTCTTC
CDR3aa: CASSTRTGREQFF

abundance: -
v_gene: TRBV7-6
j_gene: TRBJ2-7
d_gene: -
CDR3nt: TGTGCCAGCAAACTTTCGATACAGGGAGGTGAGCAGTACTTC
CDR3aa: CASKLSIQGGEQYF

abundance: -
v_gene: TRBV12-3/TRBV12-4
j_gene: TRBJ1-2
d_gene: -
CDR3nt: TGTGCCAGCAGTTTCGGGGGCAGGAATGGCTACACCTTC
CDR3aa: CASSFGGRNGYTF

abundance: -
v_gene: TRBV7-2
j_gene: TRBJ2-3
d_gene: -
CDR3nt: TGTGCCAGCGGGGGGCGGGGAGCCAAAGATACTCAGTATTTC
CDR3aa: CASGGRGAKDTQYF

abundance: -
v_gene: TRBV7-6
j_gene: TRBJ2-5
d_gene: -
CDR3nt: TGTGCCAGCAGCTCGGGACACTCCCAGTACTTC
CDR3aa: CASSSGHSQYF

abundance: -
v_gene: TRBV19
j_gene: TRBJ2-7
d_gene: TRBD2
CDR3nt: TGTGCCAGCAGCGGGAGCTTTCACGAGCAGTACTTC
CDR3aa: CASSGSFHEQYF

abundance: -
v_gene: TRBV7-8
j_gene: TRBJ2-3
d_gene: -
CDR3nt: TGTGCCAGCAGCGTAGAGGCTAGACGTGGCACAGATACCCAGTATTTT
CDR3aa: CASSVEARRGTDTQYF

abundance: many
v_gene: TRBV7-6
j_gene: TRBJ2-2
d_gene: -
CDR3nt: TGTGCCAGCAGCTTAACGGACGGCGGGGAGCTGTTTTTT
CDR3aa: CASSLTDGGELFF

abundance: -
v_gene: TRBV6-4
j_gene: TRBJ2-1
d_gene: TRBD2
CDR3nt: TGTGCCAGCACCCCACTAGCGGGGGCTGGGAGGAAGCAGTTCTTC
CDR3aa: CASTPLAGAGRKQFF

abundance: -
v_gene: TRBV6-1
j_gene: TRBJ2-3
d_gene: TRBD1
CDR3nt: TGTGCCGGCGGCCGTGTCACAGGGGGCGAGGATTCCGTTTCCCCAAGAAGCACAGATACGCAGTATTTT
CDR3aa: CAGGRVTGGEDSVSPRSTDTQYF

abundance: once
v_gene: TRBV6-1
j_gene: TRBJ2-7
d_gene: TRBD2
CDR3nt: TGTGCCAGGTCTATGGAGGGAGGGTCCACAAATACGCAGTACTTC
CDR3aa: CARSMEGGSTNTQYF

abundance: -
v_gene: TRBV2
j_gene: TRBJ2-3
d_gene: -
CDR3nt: TGTGCCAGCAGTGGGACACTGAGCACAGATACGCAGTATTTT
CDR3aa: CASSGTLSTDTQYF

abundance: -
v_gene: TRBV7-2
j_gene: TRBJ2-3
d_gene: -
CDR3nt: TGTGCCAGCAGCAAGGCGATAGCGGCCGGGAGCACAGATACGCAGTATTTC
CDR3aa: CASSKAIAAGSTDTQYF

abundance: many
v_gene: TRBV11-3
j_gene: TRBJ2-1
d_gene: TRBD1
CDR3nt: TGTGCCAGCAGCCTCGGACAGGGCCCAGGATCCCCCGAGTTCTTC
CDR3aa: CASSLGQGPGSPEFF

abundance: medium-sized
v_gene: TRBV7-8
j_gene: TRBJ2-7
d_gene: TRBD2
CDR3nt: TGTGCCAGCTTTCCGATATACGGGGGGACTAGTGAATCCGAGCAGTACTTC
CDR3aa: CASFPIYGGTSESEQYF

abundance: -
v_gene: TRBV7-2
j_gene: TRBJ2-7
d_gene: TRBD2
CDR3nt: TGTGCGGGCGGCGGGGGCGGGAGGCCAGATACGCAGTACTTC
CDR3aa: CAGGGGGRPDTQYF

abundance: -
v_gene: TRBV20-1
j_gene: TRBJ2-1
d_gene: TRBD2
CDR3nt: TGCAGTGGCGCTAGCGGGAGCTCTGAGCAGTTCTTC
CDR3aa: CSGASGSSEQFF

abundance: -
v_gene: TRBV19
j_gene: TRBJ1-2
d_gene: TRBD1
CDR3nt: TGTGCCAGTAGAACCGAGACAGGGGCCCATGGCTACACCTTC
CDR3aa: CASRTETGAHGYTF

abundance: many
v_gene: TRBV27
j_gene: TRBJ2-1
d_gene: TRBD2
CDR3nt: TGTGCCAGCAGTCTCGACTCGACTAGCGGGTTCTACAATGAGCAGTTCTTC
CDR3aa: CASSLDSTSGFYNEQFF